This T cell receptor (beta chain) was sequenced during a study of blood T cells in healthy people across ages. Looking at the study overall: Template switching captured about one barcoded beta molecule per two T cells.

Using a J-beta primer mix together with a sample-barcoded 5' primer, a second PCR was run for roughly 7 to 12 cycles. Using its own MiXCR run on the 5' RACE reads, TCRdb lists one record per CDR3 protein. This repertoire shows 750,000 or so distinct CDR3 sequences, just under 25% found once; its top ten account for 8% to 10%. Every donor contributed roughly 10 milliliters of peripheral blood by blood draw. Germline CDR1 LNHDA, CDR2 SQIVND (reference sequence). This CDR3 has 14 amino acids. These sequences were also reported in another study, on T cells of mothers and their children. From that paper: Every mother produced more than 8 million TCR beta CDR3 reads, whereas every child provided approximately 3 million. Mother-child pairs who were related displayed a slightly higher overlap than unrelated pairs, a difference that was non-significant.

J is TRBJ2-1 and V is TRBV19; D remains ambiguous. The DNA end is a closer match to TRBJ2-5, so the J assignment may be wrong. The clonotype comes from a boy aged 10-17 years in good health. The specimen was blood. This CDR3 reads CASRVSVGSATQYF. In nucleotides, the CDR3 is TGTGCCAGTAGAGTGTCTGTGGGGTCGGCGACCCAGTACTTC.